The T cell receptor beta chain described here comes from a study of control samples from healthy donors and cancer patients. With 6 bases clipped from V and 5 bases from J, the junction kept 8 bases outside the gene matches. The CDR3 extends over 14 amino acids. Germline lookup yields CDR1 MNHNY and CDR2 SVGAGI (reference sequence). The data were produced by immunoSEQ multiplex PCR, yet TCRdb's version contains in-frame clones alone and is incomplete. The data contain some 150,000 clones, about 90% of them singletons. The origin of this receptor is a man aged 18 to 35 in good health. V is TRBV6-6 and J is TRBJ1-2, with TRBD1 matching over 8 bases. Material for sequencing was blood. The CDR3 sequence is CASRDRGSGYGYTF. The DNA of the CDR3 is TGTGCCAGCAGAGACAGGGGCTCGGGGTATGGCTACACCTTC.